A single sample is the source of the 29 T cell receptor beta chains below, sequenced in a study of long-term antiretroviral therapy in people with HIV. The assay used was immunoSEQ (version v3.0), run at survey level. Here immunoSEQ multiplex PCR was the method, and the copy in TCRdb shows in-frame clones only, minus some. The sample shows 35,000 to 45,000 clones, roughly four fifths of them seen only once. The input for sequencing was unsorted PBMCs, taken 1 year after starting antiretroviral therapy. The receptors were gathered from a man between 18 and 29 years old with HIV.

The chain employs TRBV7-3 and TRBJ2-1; 7 nucleotides align to TRBD2. This CDR3 is built from 14 residues. V trimming: 5 bases; J trimming: 4 bases; junction bases outside the gene matches: 5. From germline, CDR1 is SGHTA and CDR2 FQGTGA. The CDR3 coding sequence is TGTGCCAGCAGCCCAGCTAGCGGTTACAATGAGCAGTTCTTC. This sequence encodes CASSPASGYNEQFF.

This clone is a singleton in its sample. V gene TRBV28 combines with J gene TRBJ2-7; 7 bases line up with TRBD1. This CDR3 is 16 amino acids long. From germline, CDR1 is MDHEN and CDR2 SYDVKM. V was clipped by 3 bases and J by 3 bases; unmatched bases: 11. The CDR3 sequence: CASSLTPGTAVYEQYF. In DNA form, the CDR3 reads TGTGCCAGCAGTTTGACGCCTGGGACAGCGGTCTACGAGCAGTACTTC.

The rearrangement uses TRBV21-1 and TRBJ2-7; the D call of TRBD1 is as the table states it, not checked on the DNA. TRBV21-1 is listed as a pseudogene. CDR3 length equals 18 residues. CDR3 region: CASSKNWGNRGLTYEQYF. The CDR3 nucleotides read TGTGCCAGCAGCAAAAATTGGGGGAACAGGGGGCTGACCTACGAGCAGTACTTC.

This chain links TRBV19 with TRBJ1-2, with TRBD1 matching 8 bases. Germline CDR1 is LNHDA and CDR2 is SQIVND (reference sequence). The V segment lost 5 bases and the J segment 2 bases; nucleotides outside the gene matches: 13. The CDR3 runs to 17 residues. Here the CDR3 DNA reads TGTGCCAGTAGTCCACTGCGGACAGGGATCGCGAACTATGGCTACACCTTC. It codes for CASSPLRTGIANYGYTF.

V and J are TRBV7-6 and TRBJ1-1, with a tentative D call TRBD1 (6 bases). Germline V gives CDR1 SGHVS, CDR2 FNYEAQ. Between the trimmed V and J ends, which lost 10 bases and 1 base, there was a span of 16 bases. The CDR3 is made up of 14 amino acids. The CDR3 sequence: CATHGGGPNTEAFF. CDR3 in DNA: TGTGCCACCCACGGGGGGGGCCCGAACACTGAAGCTTTCTTT. The full variable domain, with the rest looked up from reference TRBV7-6 and TRBJ1-1, is GAGVSQSPRYKVTKRGQDVALRCDPISGHVSLYWYRQALGQGPEFLTYFNYEAQQDKSGLPNDRFSAERPEGSISTLTIQRTEQRDSAMYRCATHGGGPNTEAFFGQGTRLTVV.

V usage is TRBV4-3 and J usage is TRBJ1-1; D may be TRBD1 (5 bases). The germline V gene has CDR1 LGHNA and CDR2 YSLEER. V gave up 4 bases and J gave up 9 bases, with 15 bases separating them. The CDR3 covers 13 residues. The CDR3 protein is CASSPSSRDQAFF. In DNA, the CDR3 is TGCGCCAGCAGCCCAAGCAGCAGGGATCAAGCTTTCTTT.

CDR3 DNA sequence: TGCGCCAGCAGCCTAAGAGGGCCACGGGAGCTGTTTTTT. This sequence encodes CASSLRGPRELFF. The chain is built from TRBV4-3 and TRBJ2-2; D might be TRBD2 (5 bases). V lost 4 bases to trimming and J lost 9 bases, with 12 bases between them. Germline V gene sequence: CDR1 LGHNA, CDR2 YSLEER. The CDR3 length is 13 residues.

In DNA, the CDR3 is TGTGCCAGCAGCTTAGAGACAGAATTTTATGGCTACACCTTC. It codes for CASSLETEFYGYTF. The chain links TRBV7-9 to TRBJ1-2; D might be TRBD1 (5 bases). This CDR3 contains 14 residues. The germline gives CDR1 SEHNR, CDR2 FQNEAQ (reference sequence). Trimming took 1 base from V and 5 from J, leaving 11 bases between them.

The CDR3 sequence: CASSLRQGYGYTF. The CDR3 coding sequence is TGTGCCAGCAGTCTTCGACAGGGCTATGGCTACACCTTC. The rearrangement links TRBV6-4 to TRBJ1-2; TRBD1 matches 7 bases. This CDR3 region has 13 residues. The trim removed 5 bases at V and 4 bases at J, leaving 4 bases unmatched. Germline V lookup: CDR1 MRHNA, CDR2 SNTAGT.

CDR3 sequence (DNA): TGTGCCAGTATGGAGGATGGGGGAGGCCTCTACGAGCAGTACTTC. Translating gives CASMEDGGGLYEQYF. The genes are TRBV19 and TRBJ2-7; D is possibly TRBD2 (6 bases). Trimming took 7 bases from V and 3 from J, leaving 19 bases between them. The germline CDR1 and CDR2 sequences are LNHDA and SQIVND (reference sequence). The CDR3 totals 15 residues.

The chain couples TRBV27 to TRBJ1-1; D gene unclear. CDR1 is MNHEY, CDR2 SMNVEV, per germline (reference sequence). The CDR3 runs to 13 residues. The ends were cut back, 5 bases at V and 2 bases at J, with 9 bases in the middle. CDR3 amino acids: CASSRRGNTEAFF. The CDR3 DNA reads TGTGCCAGCAGTCGCCGAGGAAACACTGAAGCTTTCTTT.

The rearrangement links TRBV5-1 to TRBJ1-1; tentatively, D is TRBD1 (6 bases). This CDR3 comprises 13 residues. Germline CDR1 and CDR2: SGHRS and YFSETQ. The V and J ends lost 4 bases and 1 base respectively, with 8 bases between them. The CDR3 DNA sequence: TGCGCCAGCAGCCCGGGACAGAACACTGAAGCTTTCTTT. This encodes CASSPGQNTEAFF.

The chain couples TRBV19 to TRBJ2-5; 8 positions agree with TRBD2. Per the germline V gene, CDR1 is LNHDA and CDR2 is SQIVND (reference sequence). The CDR3 extends over 17 amino acids. The trim removed 5 bases at V and 5 bases at J, leaving 16 bases unmatched. This CDR3 is CASSPISPVGGRETQYF. CDR3 nucleotide sequence: TGTGCCAGTAGTCCAATATCCCCGGTCGGCGGGAGGGAGACCCAGTACTTC.

CDR3 bases: TGTGCCAGTAGTATCGGGCGCCCGTCGTCGTACACTGAAGCTTTCTTT. Translated, it gives CASSIGRPSSYTEAFF. J is TRBJ1-1 and V is TRBV19, with D unresolved. The CDR3 sequence is 16 residues long. CDR1 and CDR2 from the germline V gene are LNHDA and SQIVND (reference sequence). V was clipped by 3 bases and J by 3 bases, with 17 bases between them.

This rearrangement joins TRBV5-3 to TRBJ2-7, with D unclear. TRBV5-3 is annotated as an ORF whose role is uncertain. V lost 5 bases to trimming and J lost 5 bases, with 11 bases between them. The CDR3 is 12 residues long. The CDR3 bases are TGTGCCAGAAGTTGCCTAAGAAACGAGCAGTACTTC. Translating it yields CARSCLRNEQYF.

The chain carries TRBV4-3 and TRBJ2-7, with D possibly TRBD1 on 5 matching bases. V was pared by 5 bases and J by 5 bases, with 19 bases between. Germline lookup yields CDR1 LGHNA and CDR2 YSLEER. This CDR3 contains 15 residues. This chain's CDR3 is CASSVGQGYLDEQYF. The CDR3 DNA follows: TGCGCCAGCAGCGTGGGGCAGGGCTACCTGGACGAGCAGTACTTC.

Points on this clone: One junction end disagrees with the germline gene, perhaps due to a read error. The CDR3 spells CASSETGTLLF. For the CDR3, the DNA is TGCGCCAGCAGCGAAACCGGGACTCTGCTCTTC. The rearrangement uses TRBV4-1 and TRBJ2-1, with D possibly being TRBD2 (6 bases). CDR3 length equals 11 residues. In germline, CDR1 is MGHRA, CDR2 YSYEKL.

This clone appeared a single time. This chain joins TRBV5-1 and TRBJ1-2; the match to TRBD1 covers 9 bases. The CDR3 is 13 amino acids. Germline CDR1 reads SGHRS; CDR2 reads YFSETQ. After removal of 4 bases from V and 7 bases from J, the junction contained 5 bases not matched to a gene. The CDR3 DNA is TGCGCCAGCAGCGAAGACAGGGGGATTGGCTACACCTTC. Translation: CASSEDRGIGYTF.

The J gene is TRBJ1-3, the V gene TRBV15; D is unresolved. Germline lookup yields CDR1 LNHNV and CDR2 YYDKDF (reference sequence). The CDR3 length is 18 residues. Between the trimmed V and J ends, which lost 3 bases and 5 bases, there was a span of 23 bases. The CDR3 DNA reads as TGTGCCACCAGCAGGAAAACAGATCTCCTATCTTACAGAAACACCATATATTTT. The encoded protein is CATSRKTDLLSYRNTIYF.

The V and J genes are TRBV2 and TRBJ1-1; unclear D gene. V dropped 1 base and J dropped 0 bases, with 9 bases sitting between them. The CDR3 has 15 residues. Germline CDR1 SNHLY, CDR2 FYNNEI. CDR3 in amino acids: CASSEGSYLNTEAFF. The CDR3 nucleotides are TGTGCCAGCAGTGAAGGAAGTTATTTGAACACTGAAGCTTTCTTT.

V is TRBV7-3 and J is TRBJ2-2, with a weak D call TRBD2 (6 bases). CDR3 length: 14 amino acids. The germline V and J ends were trimmed by 1 base and 7 bases, with 10 bases remaining between them. The germline gives CDR1 SGHTA, CDR2 FQGTGA. CDR3 nucleotide sequence: TGTGCCAGCAGCTTAAGGCGGGGCATCGGGGAGCTGTTTTTT. This codes for CASSLRRGIGELFF.

This sequence joins TRBV6-1 and TRBJ1-6; D ambiguous. The CDR3 covers 14 residues. Germline CDR1 is MNHNS and CDR2 is SASEGT. V dropped 2 bases and J dropped 9 bases, with 11 bases sitting between them. CDR3 sequence reads: CASSERTNPSPLHF. In DNA form, the CDR3 reads TGTGCCAGCAGTGAACGGACCAATCCTTCACCCCTCCACTTT.

V gene TRBV27 combines with J gene TRBJ1-1, with 10 nucleotides matching TRBD1. The CDR3 loop spans 15 amino acids. The junction had 13 bases not matched to a gene; V was cut back by 5 bases and J by 10 bases. The germline gives CDR1 MNHEY, CDR2 SMNVEV (reference sequence). This CDR3 is CASSLTPGQGKGAFF. Written as DNA, the CDR3 is TGTGCCAGCAGTCTTACCCCGGGACAGGGGAAGGGAGCTTTCTTT.

The table lists this clone with a count of one. The genes are TRBV28 and TRBJ2-7, with D perhaps matching TRBD1 (6 bases). The germline V and J ends were trimmed by 5 bases and 5 bases, with 16 bases remaining between them. CDR1 is MDHEN and CDR2 is SYDVKM in the germline V gene. The CDR3 covers 14 residues. CDR3 sequence reads: CASSLTGLGDEQYF. The CDR3 DNA sequence: TGTGCCAGCAGTCTGACAGGTCTCGGGGACGAGCAGTACTTC.

The chain combines TRBV7-2 with TRBJ2-3; 8 bases line up with TRBD2. The CDR3 covers 18 residues. V lost 5 bases and J lost 2; bases outside the gene matches: 15. CDR1 is SGHTA, CDR2 FQGNSA, per germline. The CDR3, as DNA: TGTGCCAGCAGCGATCCTAGCGGGCCCGTTCCTACCACAGATACGCAGTATTTT. This sequence encodes CASSDPSGPVPTTDTQYF.

The chain joins TRBV27 to TRBJ2-2, with 9 bases fitting TRBD1. Germline-derived CDR1 and CDR2 are MNHEY and SMNVEV (reference sequence). This CDR3 region has 17 residues. V trimming: 3 bases; J trimming: 3 bases; junction bases outside the gene matches: 8. Here the CDR3 reads CASSFGPTGGDTGELFF. DNA for the CDR3: TGTGCCAGCAGTTTTGGACCGACAGGGGGGGACACCGGGGAGCTGTTTTTT.

J is TRBJ1-1 and V is TRBV9; TRBD1 matches at 7 bases. The CDR3 consists of 14 residues. The germline CDR1 and CDR2 sequences are SGDLS and YYNGEE. V trimming: 5 bases; J trimming: 1 base; junction bases outside the gene matches: 5. CDR3 nucleotide sequence: TGTGCCAGCAGTGCCGGGACAGAGAACACTGAAGCTTTCTTT. This gives the protein CASSAGTENTEAFF.

This chain joins TRBV7-8 and TRBJ2-1, with 14 positions matching TRBD2. Germline CDR1 and CDR2: SGHVS and FQNEAQ. The CDR3 contains 16 residues. V shed 5 bases, J shed 7 bases, and the junction held 7 bases outside the gene matches. The CDR3 DNA reads as TGTGCCAGCAGCCCCAGGACTAGCGGGAGGTTAAATGAGCAGTTCTTC. Translating gives CASSPRTSGRLNEQFF.

The chain is built from TRBV25-1 and TRBJ2-7; no clear D gene. V gave up 3 bases and J gave up 2 bases, with 14 bases separating them. The CDR3 consists of 15 residues. CDR1 MGHDK and CDR2 SYGVNS come from the germline V gene. The CDR3 sequence: CASSETGLRPYEQYF. The CDR3 DNA sequence: TGTGCCAGCAGTGAGACCGGGCTAAGGCCCTACGAGCAGTACTTC.